The clone carrying this T cell receptor beta chain showed up just once. Its matching antigen is unknown. Vbeta (60) and Jbeta (13) primers were used in the PCR. The protocol was immunoSEQ multiplex PCR, while the TCRdb copy is restricted to in-frame clones and leaves out a portion. This table holds roughly 130,000 clones, about three quarters found once. The data belong to a study of cytomegalovirus exposure and HLA in healthy donors. Broader study findings: Productive rates of about 87% or about 30% were seen for most TCR beta V segments in an earlier analysis. The listing of roughly 160 TCR beta chains classed them as cytomegalovirus-associated.

The source is a man aged 35 to 55 in good health and CMV-seropositive. The sample consisted of PBMCs.

For the CDR3, the DNA is TGTGCCAGTAGTAGCCGGGATACGCAGTATTTT. Amino acid sequence: CASSSRDTQYF. The chain is built from TRBV19 and TRBJ2-3; D remains unclear. The V end lost 4 bases, the J end lost 6 bases, and 5 bases lay between the germline ends. This CDR3 comprises 11 residues. Per the germline V gene, CDR1 is LNHDA and CDR2 is SQIVND (reference sequence).